Shown below are 18 T cell receptor beta chains from a single sample sequenced in a study of tumor-infiltrating lymphocytes in primary liver carcinoma. Co-extraction yielded RNA and DNA from around 20-30 mg of unsorted bulk tissue. TCR beta cDNA was reverse-transcribed from around 0.55 ug of total RNA. The reaction used a constant-region primer and ProtoScript II reverse transcriptase. Three nested multiplex PCR rounds, a slightly modified ARM-PCR method, built the TCR beta libraries. Use of TRBV1-TRBV30 forward primers with a C-beta reverse primer characterized the first two PCR rounds, which lasted roughly 11 cycles each. TCRdb re-derived calls from the multiplex PCR reads in MiXCR, one entry per CDR3 protein. This table has 100,000 to 150,000 distinct CDR3 sequences, roughly three fifths appearing once. The sequencing input was liver tumor tissue from sampling region 3. This sample's subset: tumor region T3, left-lateral pole. These receptors all stem from a woman in her sixties with primary liver carcinoma and hepatitis B virus infection.

The chain joins TRBV18 to TRBJ2-5; perhaps D is TRBD1 or TRBD2 (6 bases each). Trimming left V 5 bases short and J 5 bases short, with 15 bases between. The germline V gene encodes CDR1 KGHSH and CDR2 LQKENI. The CDR3 has 14 amino acids. The CDR3 spells CASSAGSQGETQYF. For the CDR3, the DNA is TGTGCCAGCTCAGCGGGATCTCAGGGGGAGACCCAGTACTTC.

This clonotype was observed many times. At one end the junction does not follow the germline gene, possibly because of a read error. This sequence joins TRBV10-1 and TRBJ2-3; no clear D. Germline CDR1 and CDR2: WNHNN and SYGVQD (reference sequence). The CDR3 spans 12 residues. The CDR3 coding sequence is TGCGCCAGCAGCGAACGAACAGATACGCGGTATTTT. Amino acids: CASSERTDTRYF.

This clonotype was picked up one time. This may be a read error, as it is one base from a much larger clone. The chain uses TRBV6-2 or TRBV6-3 and TRBJ2-7, with TRBD2 matching over 10 bases. The CDR3 runs to 15 residues. Germline CDR1 and CDR2: MNHEY and SVGEGT. The CDR3: CAGSYSPSGRNDQYF. For the CDR3, the DNA is TGTGCCGGCAGTTACTCTCCTAGCGGGAGAAATGATCAGTACTTC.

The V and J genes are TRBV11-1 and TRBJ2-2; possible D gene TRBD1, 5 bases. The CDR3 has 12 residues. The V and J ends lost 11 bases and 9 bases respectively, with 16 bases between them. Germline V CDR1 and CDR2: SGHAT, FQDESV (reference sequence). The CDR3 protein is CAGTLQVRELFF. CDR3 bases: TGTGCCGGCACCTTACAGGTCAGGGAGCTGTTTTTT.

Regarding this clonotype: Mismatch with germline at one junction end may stem from a read error. V and J are TRBV11-2 and TRBJ2-3; TRBD1 matches 7 bases. This CDR3 is 16 amino acids long. The germline V gene has CDR1 SGHAT and CDR2 FQNNGV. The DNA of the CDR3 is TGTGCCAGCAGCTTAGCCGGACAGGCGATCACAGACACGCAGCGTTTT. Translating it yields CASSLAGQAITDTQRF.

This clonotype was detected only once. Compared with germline, one end of the junction differs, possibly owing to a read error. V gene TRBV5-1 combines with J gene TRBJ2-7, with unresolved D. CDR3 length equals 14 residues. Germline lookup yields CDR1 SGHRS and CDR2 YFSETQ. CDR3 sequence reads: CASSLSSGSYEQCF. CDR3 nucleotide sequence: TGCGCCAGCAGCTTGTCGTCAGGATCCTACGAGCAATGCTTC.

This clonotype was seen many times. The chain combines TRBV6-5 with TRBJ1-3, with 9 bases aligning to TRBD1. The trim removed 6 bases at V and 7 bases at J, leaving 7 bases unmatched. CDR1 and CDR2 from the germline V gene are MNHEY and SVGAGI. The CDR3 has 14 residues. CDR3 protein: CASRSPGTGNTIYF. CDR3 DNA sequence: TGTGCCAGCAGAAGTCCCGGGACAGGGAACACCATATATTTT.

As concerns this clonotype: An end of the junction does not agree with germline; a read error may underlie this. The chain combines TRBV2 with TRBJ2-3; TRBD1 agrees at 7 bases. The CDR3 is 14 residues long. Germline V gives CDR1 SNHLY, CDR2 FYNNEI. CDR3 DNA: TGTGTCAGCAGTGTAGACAGGGGCACAGATACGCAGTATTTT. It encodes CVSSVDRGTDTQYF.

A remark on this clonotype: The germline gene is not matched at one end of the junction; a read error may be the cause. This chain links TRBV10-3 with TRBJ2-2; D possibly corresponds to TRBD1 (7 bases). This CDR3 spans 14 amino acids. Germline V CDR1 and CDR2: ENHRY, SYGVKD. The CDR3: CAIARDSNIGEPFF. CDR3 nucleotide sequence: TGTGCCATCGCGCGGGACAGCAACATCGGGGAGCCGTTTTTT.

With respect to this clonotype: A read error may explain this, as a much larger clone is one base away. The rearrangement uses TRBV6-1 and TRBJ1-2, with a possible D match to TRBD1 (5 bases). V dropped 7 bases and J dropped 2 bases, with 11 bases sitting between them. Germline V gene data show CDR1 as MNHNS and CDR2 as SASEGT. The CDR3 has 13 residues. The CDR3 DNA is TGTGCCAGCAATGGGACCGAGAACTATGGCTACACCTTC. Amino acid sequence: CASNGTENYGYTF.

To note about this clonotype: The junction does not match germline at one end; this may be a read error. The rearrangement uses TRBV29-1 and TRBJ2-5; the D gene is possibly TRBD1 (5 bases). The germline V gene encodes CDR1 SQVTM and CDR2 ANQGSEA. The CDR3 runs 15 residues. The CDR3 here is CSAEGPTGDQETQYF. The CDR3 DNA reads TGCAGCGCTGAAGGCCCAACAGGAGACCAAGAGACCCAGTACTTC. Variable domain in full (rest from reference TRBV29-1 and TRBJ2-5): SAVISQKPSRDICQRGTSLTIQCQVDSQVTMMFWYRQQPGQSLTLIATANQGSEATYESGFVIDKFPISRPNLTFSTLTVSNMSPEDSSIYLCSAEGPTGDQETQYFGPGTRLLVL.

Points on this clonotype: One junction end disagrees with the germline gene, perhaps due to a read error. The rearrangement joins TRBV12-3 or TRBV12-4 to TRBJ2-2; 8 nucleotides match TRBD2. The CDR3 consists of 15 residues. This chain's CDR3 is CANSSSGRGTGGLFF. The CDR3 DNA reads TGTGCCAACAGTTCGAGCGGGAGAGGCACCGGGGGGCTGTTTTTT.

This clonotype was seen many times. This sequence may be a read error, since a much larger clone differs from it by one base. The rearrangement uses TRBV6-5 and TRBJ1-2; 7 bases line up with TRBD1. The CDR3 extends over 13 amino acids. Germline values: CDR1 MNHEY, CDR2 SVGAGI. In DNA form, the CDR3 reads TGTGTCAGCAGTTACGCGAGGGGGCTTGGCTACACCTTC. Translated, it gives CVSSYARGLGYTF.

This rearrangement joins TRBV14 to TRBJ1-5, with D tentatively TRBD1 (5 bases). Between the trimmed V and J ends, which lost 4 bases and 9 bases, there was a span of 16 bases. The CDR3 runs to 14 residues. Germline CDR1 is SGHDN and CDR2 is FVKESK. The CDR3 nucleotides read TGTGCCAGCAGCCGAGGGTTAGGGGACCGGCCCCAGCATTTT. As protein: CASSRGLGDRPQHF.

As for this clonotype: One end of the junction is discordant with germline, which a read error may explain. This chain links TRBV5-1 with TRBJ2-2; 8 bases map to TRBD1. Germline lookup yields CDR1 SGHRS and CDR2 YFSETQ. CDR3 size: 20 residues. Here the CDR3 reads CASSLVPKSSGGADTGVLFF. The CDR3 DNA reads as TGCGCCAGCAGCTTGGTACCAAAGTCGTCAGGGGGCGCGGACACCGGGGTGCTGTTTTTT.

In the case of this clonotype: Compared with germline, one end of the junction differs, possibly owing to a read error. This chain links TRBV5-1 with TRBJ1-3; D not resolved. This CDR3 spans 16 amino acids. Germline V gene sequence: CDR1 SGHRS, CDR2 YFSETQ. This chain's CDR3 is CASSLTLFTTGNTTYF. Here the CDR3 DNA reads TGCGCCAGCAGCTTGACCCTATTCACCACGGGAAACACCACATATTTT.

In the case of this clonotype: One base away lies a much larger clone, so this may be a sequencing read error. The chain combines TRBV5-1 with TRBJ2-1, with 12 bases fitting TRBD2. Trimming cost V 0 bases and J 10 bases; bases outside gene matches: 8. The CDR3 contains 16 residues. From germline, CDR1 is SGHRS and CDR2 YFSETQ. The CDR3 DNA is TGCGCCAGCAGCTTGGGGGGGACTAGCGGGTTCCGAGAGCAGTTCTTC. Translated, it gives CASSLGGTSGFREQFF. The full variable domain, its missing parts supplied by reference TRBV5-1 and TRBJ2-1, is KAGVTQTPRYLIKTRGQQVTLSCSPISGHRSVSWYQQTPGQGLQFLFEYFSETQRNKGNFPGRFSGRQFSNSRSEMNVSTLELGDSALYLCASSLGGTSGFREQFFGPGTRLTVL.

Concerning this clonotype itself: The junction departs from the called germline gene at one end, perhaps through a read error. The V call is TRBV28, the J call TRBJ2-7, with TRBD2 matching over 10 bases. The germline V gene has CDR1 MDHEN and CDR2 SYDVKM. This CDR3 comprises 13 residues. The CDR3 DNA follows: TGTGCCATCACTAGCGGGATGTCCTCCGAGCAGTACTTC. Protein sequence: CAITSGMSSEQYF.